The present T cell receptor (beta chain) was sequenced within a study of blood T cell repertoires in COVID-19. About the study: In each case, the material was cDNA or gDNA derived from T cells, B-cell-depleted T cells, or PBMCs.

TCRdb's table, derived via immunoSEQ multiplex PCR, lists solely in-frame clones and lacks some. Among some 240,000 clones, 90% were seen once, and the ten largest hold 2.1%. Patients from Seattle were sampled longitudinally, starting during active infection. The CDR3 consists of 13 residues. V was trimmed by 4 bases and J by 2 bases, leaving 9 bases between them. Per germline, CDR1 KGHSH and CDR2 LQKENI. This clone was recorded only once. J is TRBJ2-7 and V is TRBV18; the D gene is possibly TRBD2 (5 bases). The TCR originated in a woman in her sixties with COVID-19, enrolled during active disease. Sequencing was performed on peripheral blood. The CDR3 reads CASSLERPYEQYF. The DNA of the CDR3 is TGTGCCAGCTCACTCGAGCGGCCCTACGAGCAGTACTTC. Combining the CDR3 with reference TRBV18 and TRBJ2-7 gives the whole variable domain NAGVMQNPRHLVRRRGQEARLRCSPMKGHSHVYWYRQLPEEGLKFMVYLQKENIIDESGMPKERFSAEFPKEGPSILRIQQVVRGDSAAYFCASSLERPYEQYFGPGTRLTVT.